This passage covers 16 T cell receptor beta chains from one sample sequenced in a study of blood T cell repertoires in COVID-19. The repertoire was sequenced with immunoSEQ multiplex PCR; TCRdb's copy has only in-frame clones and lacks some. The sample contains some 200,000 clones, around 82% of which appear only once. The material sequenced was peripheral blood. Receptor source: a woman aged 25 to 39 who had recovered from COVID-19.

The J gene is TRBJ2-3, the V gene TRBV6-4, with D perhaps matching TRBD2 (6 bases). There are 13 residues in the CDR3. V was trimmed by 7 bases and J by 3 bases, leaving 11 bases between them. Germline V gene lookup returns CDR1 MRHNA and CDR2 SNTAGT. The CDR3 here is CASTPGETDTQYF. The CDR3 DNA reads TGTGCCAGCACCCCGGGAGAGACAGATACGCAGTATTTT.

This sequence joins TRBV4-1 and TRBJ1-1; 8 nucleotides align to TRBD1. The CDR3 extends over 15 amino acids. V was clipped by 0 bases and J by 5 bases; unmatched bases: 5. Germline values: CDR1 MGHRA, CDR2 YSYEKL. This CDR3 reads CASSQDSRGRTEAFF. CDR3 DNA: TGCGCCAGCAGCCAAGATTCCAGGGGGCGGACTGAAGCTTTCTTT.

The genes are TRBV20-1 and TRBJ2-3; 15 bases align to TRBD2. There are 16 residues in the CDR3. Germline CDR1 and CDR2: DFQATT and SNEGSKA (reference sequence). V lost 3 bases, J lost 5 bases, and 6 bases stayed unmatched. The CDR3 region is CSASAGLAGGQDTQYF. DNA of the CDR3: TGCAGTGCTAGTGCTGGACTAGCGGGAGGGCAAGATACGCAGTATTTT.

The gene calls are TRBV28 and TRBJ1-1; D not certain. The CDR3 covers 14 residues. Trimming took off 2 bases at V and 10 bases at J, with 17 bases between the two ends. CDR1 is MDHEN, CDR2 SYDVKM, per germline. CDR3 loop: CASSLIGPGVGAFF. CDR3 bases: TGTGCCAGCAGTTTAATAGGGCCGGGAGTCGGAGCTTTCTTT. Supplemented by reference TRBV28 and TRBJ1-1, the full variable domain reads DVKVTQSSRYLVKRTGEKVFLECVQDMDHENMFWYRQDPGLGLRLIYFSYDVKMKEKGDIPEGYSVSREKKERFSLILESASTNQTSMYLCASSLIGPGVGAFFGQGTRLTVV.

The chain employs TRBV28 and TRBJ2-5, with 7 bases that match TRBD2. The CDR3 runs 16 residues. Trimming took 2 bases from V and 4 from J; bases not matched to a gene: 10. The V gene's germline CDR1 is MDHEN and CDR2 SYDVKM. The CDR3 sequence: CASSLKGLGAGETQYF. In nucleotides, the CDR3 is TGTGCCAGCAGTTTAAAAGGACTAGGCGCGGGAGAGACCCAGTACTTC.

The V and J genes are TRBV28 and TRBJ1-2; unclear D gene. Germline V lookup: CDR1 MDHEN, CDR2 SYDVKM. V was clipped by 8 bases and J by 5 bases, with 6 bases between them. The length of the CDR3 is 10 residues. The CDR3 sequence is CASGRYGYTF. Written as DNA, the CDR3 is TGTGCCAGCGGGAGGTATGGCTACACCTTC.

The chain combines TRBV5-1 with TRBJ2-6; 9 bases are a match to TRBD2. Germline CDR1 is SGHRS and CDR2 is YFSETQ. The CDR3 sequence is 20 residues long. J was trimmed by 0 bases and V by 4 bases; bases with no gene match: 14. For the CDR3, the DNA is TGCGCCAGCAGCCCATGGGCGGGGGGGGAACCCTACTCTGGGGCCAACGTCCTGACTTTC. Translation: CASSPWAGGEPYSGANVLTF.

The chain couples TRBV19 to TRBJ2-1, with TRBD2 matching over 8 bases. The CDR3 runs to 14 residues. Germline assignment: CDR1 LNHDA and CDR2 SQIVND (reference sequence). After removal of 5 bases from V and 9 bases from J, the junction contained 9 bases not matched to a gene. CDR3 sequence reads: CASSQRESWGEQFF. CDR3 sequence (DNA): TGTGCCAGTAGTCAGCGGGAGAGTTGGGGTGAGCAGTTCTTC.

In this sample, this clone turned up once. This sequence joins TRBV2 and TRBJ1-1, with a weak D call TRBD1 (5 bases). Per the germline V gene, CDR1 is SNHLY and CDR2 is FYNNEI. The germline V and J ends were trimmed by 9 bases and 1 base, with 15 bases remaining between them. This CDR3 contains 14 residues. The CDR3 loop is CARRRRGTNTEAFF. For the CDR3, the DNA is TGTGCCAGGCGGCGGAGGGGCACGAACACTGAAGCTTTCTTT. Full variable domain (rest looked up from reference TRBV2 and TRBJ1-1): EPEVTQTPSHQVTQMGQEVILRCVPISNHLYFYWYRQILGQKVEFLVSFYNNEISEKSEIFDDQFSVERPDGSNFTLKIRSTKLEDSAMYFCARRRRGTNTEAFFGQGTRLTVV.

The V call is TRBV28, the J call TRBJ1-5; D perhaps matches TRBD1 (6 bases). The germline V gene encodes CDR1 MDHEN and CDR2 SYDVKM. Between the trimmed V and J ends, which lost 6 bases and 0 bases, there was a span of 12 bases. The CDR3 covers 15 residues. The CDR3 DNA reads as TGTGCCAGCAGGACCGGGACATATAGCAATCAGCCCCAGCATTTT. Translated: CASRTGTYSNQPQHF.

The chain employs TRBV18 and TRBJ2-3; TRBD1 aligns across 9 bases. The CDR3 is 15 amino acids. Germline V gene data show CDR1 as KGHSH and CDR2 as LQKENI. The J segment lost 3 bases and the V segment lost 5 bases, leaving 6 bases of the junction unmatched. The CDR3 nucleotides are TGTGCCAGCTCAACGGACAGGGGAGGGACAGATACGCAGTATTTT. This gives the protein CASSTDRGGTDTQYF. Full variable domain (remainder filled in from reference TRBV18 and TRBJ2-3): NAGVMQNPRHLVRRRGQEARLRCSPMKGHSHVYWYRQLPEEGLKFMVYLQKENIIDESGMPKERFSAEFPKEGPSILRIQQVVRGDSAAYFCASSTDRGGTDTQYFGPGTRLTVL.

This clone was observed a handful of times. This sequence joins TRBV11-2 and TRBJ2-3; D possibly corresponds to TRBD2 (5 bases). CDR3 size: 17 residues. With 1 base removed from V and 0 bases from J, the gap between germline ends came to 14 bases. Germline V gene lookup returns CDR1 SGHAT and CDR2 FQNNGV. The CDR3 DNA reads TGTGCCAGCAGCTTAGGGAGGCTAGACTCTAGCACAGATACGCAGTATTTT. Encoded protein: CASSLGRLDSSTDTQYF. Full variable domain (rest looked up from reference TRBV11-2 and TRBJ2-3): EAGVAQSPRYKIIEKRQSVAFWCNPISGHATLYWYQQILGQGPKLLIQFQNNGVVDDSQLPKDRFSAERLKGVDSTLKIQPAKLEDSAVYLCASSLGRLDSSTDTQYFGPGTRLTVL.

This chain links TRBV27 with TRBJ2-7, with 9 bases identical to TRBD1. Germline CDR1 and CDR2: MNHEY and SMNVEV (reference sequence). The CDR3 loop spans 15 amino acids. V was clipped by 3 bases and J by 9 bases; unmatched bases: 12. In DNA form, the CDR3 reads TGTGCCAGCAGTTTGAGGCTCGGGACAGGGCGAGCGCAGTACTTC. It yields the protein CASSLRLGTGRAQYF.

The CDR3: CASSSSGGNQETQYF. CDR3 sequence (DNA): TGTGCCAGCAGTTCCTCGGGGGGGAACCAAGAGACCCAGTACTTC. The chain employs TRBV6-5 and TRBJ2-5, with 8 nucleotides matching TRBD2. Losses at the gene ends were 4 bases for V and 0 bases for J; bases not matched to a gene: 4. The CDR3 covers 15 residues. Germline CDR1 reads MNHEY; CDR2 reads SVGAGI.

This chain links TRBV5-1 with TRBJ2-3, with TRBD2 matching 11 bases. Germline CDR1 reads SGHRS; CDR2 reads YFSETQ. Trimming cost V 0 bases and J 4 bases; bases outside gene matches: 4. The CDR3 sequence is 16 residues long. CDR3 nucleotide sequence: TGCGCCAGCAGCTTGGCGACTAGCGGGATGGCAGATACGCAGTATTTT. Translation: CASSLATSGMADTQYF.

The genes are TRBV27 and TRBJ2-5; TRBD2 matches 8 bases. V dropped 5 bases and J dropped 2; count of bases not matched to a gene: 7. In germline, CDR1 is MNHEY, CDR2 SMNVEV (reference sequence). The CDR3 is 15 residues long. CDR3 in amino acids: CASSTSGGWQETQYF. CDR3 nucleotides: TGTGCCAGCAGTACTAGCGGAGGGTGGCAAGAGACCCAGTACTTC.